This T cell receptor (beta chain) was recovered during a study of T-cell memory formation after mild COVID-19. This clonotype was detected only a few times. Its antigen is currently unknown. 5'RACE primed from the constant segment yielded TCR alpha and TCR beta cDNA libraries bearing sample barcodes and UMIs. Each CDR3 protein is one row after TCRdb ran MiXCR on the 5' RACE reads. Of under 650,000 distinct CDR3 sequences in the sample, 15% to 20% are singletons; the top ten hold about 12%. Per germline, CDR1 MNHEY and CDR2 SVGAGI. The J segment lost 2 bases and the V segment lost 5 bases, leaving 11 bases of the junction unmatched. This CDR3 spans 16 amino acids. Study-wide points: Contracting clones, day 15 to 85, had balanced CD4/CD8, and later expanders favored CD4+.

Source material: PBMCs or a T cell subset sorted from them (not recorded which). The clonotype was recovered from an adult woman who had mild COVID-19 (a few samples of this study predate the infection). Cell type and time point are not known. This rearrangement joins TRBV6-5 to TRBJ2-7; 8 positions agree with TRBD2. The CDR3 DNA is TGTGCCAGCAGTCCCAGTCGGGGGGGGGGCCCCTACGAGCAGTACTTC. Residues: CASSPSRGGGPYEQYF.